Listed below are T cell receptor beta chains from one sample, sequenced in a study of blood T cell repertoires in COVID-19. Sequencing used immunoSEQ multiplex PCR; TCRdb keeps in-frame clones, though not all of them. This sample yields 250,000 or so clones, of which about four fifths are seen a single time; about 1.5% belongs to the top ten. The sample comprised peripheral blood. The receptor source for this set is a woman aged 40 to 49 who had recovered from COVID-19. CDR3s include the opening cysteine and the closing phenylalanine or tryptophan. D genes are given only for firm matches.

v_gene,j_gene,d_gene,CDR3nt,CDR3aa
TRBV5-4,TRBJ2-1,TRBD1,TGTGCCAGCAGTTTTGACAGGGGGGATGAGCAGTTCTTC,CASSFDRGDEQFF
TRBV6-5,TRBJ2-2,TRBD1,TGTGCCAGCAGTCCACAGGGGGTAGCCACCGGGGAGCTGTTTTTT,CASSPQGVATGELFF
TRBV6-6,TRBJ2-7,TRBD2,TGTGCCAGCAGGGACGGGGGGTTTTCCTACGAGCAGTACTTC,CASRDGGFSYEQYF
TRBV3-1/TRBV3-2,TRBJ1-1,-,TGTGCCAGCAGCCAAGAGAGTACAGGGAAGAACACTGAAGCTTTCTTT,CASSQESTGKNTEAFF
TRBV6-5,TRBJ1-5,-,TGTGCCAGCAACAGGGATAGCAATCAGCCCCAGCATTTT,CASNRDSNQPQHF
TRBV7-9,TRBJ2-5,-,TGTGCCAGCAGCACATACAGGGTAGAGACCCAGTACTTC,CASSTYRVETQYF
TRBV6-1,TRBJ2-3,-,TGTGCCAGCAGTGAAGCTGGGGGCCCTGGGTTCATGGATACGCAGTATTTT,CASSEAGGPGFMDTQYF
TRBV3-1/TRBV3-2,TRBJ1-2,-,TGTGCCAGCAGCCAACAGGGTCGGGGCTACACCTTC,CASSQQGRGYTF
TRBV19,TRBJ1-2,TRBD1,TGTGCCAGTAACACTATAGGGACAGAGGTTGACTACACCTTC,CASNTIGTEVDYTF
TRBV4-1,TRBJ1-1,-,TGCGCCAGCAGCCAAGGTATTAACACTGAAGCTTTCTTT,CASSQGINTEAFF